Below, 17 T cell receptor beta chains from the same sample are listed, as sequenced in a study of molecular identifiers for immune sequencing clone quantification. TCRdb re-analysed the PCR reads in MiXCR, keeping a single row per CDR3 protein. The table shows roughly 630,000 distinct CDR3 sequences, with 25% occurring only once. Sequencing was done on a sample of naive CD8+ T cells from blood, with Jurkat cell RNA spiked in. The subset: FACS-sorted CD8+CD4-CCR7+CD45RA+ naive T cells. These receptors were taken from a human donor in good health. Some libraries in this study had Jurkat cell RNA spiked in.

The chain recombines TRBV11-2 with TRBJ2-7; D is possibly TRBD1 (5 bases). Germline assignment: CDR1 SGHAT and CDR2 FQNNGV. This CDR3 is 15 amino acids long. The ends were cut back, 0 bases at V and 0 bases at J, with 9 bases in the middle. Here the CDR3 DNA reads TGTGCCAGCAGCTTAGAGACAGAGCTCTCCTACGAGCAGTACTTC. Translating it yields CASSLETELSYEQYF.

This clonotype was counted many times. The rearrangement uses TRBV20-1 and TRBJ2-3; D might be TRBD2 (5 bases). This CDR3 has 16 amino acids. The V end lost 0 bases, the J end lost 2 bases, and 15 bases lay between the germline ends. Germline CDR1 and CDR2: DFQATT and SNEGSKA (reference sequence). This chain's CDR3 is CSARDFRAAYTDTQYF. The CDR3 nucleotides read TGCAGTGCTAGAGATTTCAGAGCGGCTTACACAGATACGCAGTATTTT.

The chain combines TRBV4-3 with TRBJ1-2, with D perhaps matching TRBD1 (6 bases). From germline, CDR1 is LGHNA and CDR2 YSLEER. This CDR3 comprises 15 residues. V was clipped by 0 bases and J by 5 bases, with 13 bases between them. The CDR3 DNA reads TGCGCCAGCAGCCAAGATAGGGGGGCGCGTTATGGCTACACCTTC. It codes for CASSQDRGARYGYTF.

This clonotype appeared many times. CDR3 coding DNA: TGTGCCACCAGTGATCCCGCCAACCGGGTGGGGGGCCAAGATACGCAGTATTTT. Translation gives CATSDPANRVGGQDTQYF. The J gene is TRBJ2-3, the V gene TRBV24-1; D may correspond to TRBD1 or TRBD2 (6 bases each). This CDR3 comprises 18 residues. Germline V gene lookup returns CDR1 KGHDR and CDR2 SFDVKD. V dropped 3 bases and J dropped 5 bases, with 23 bases sitting between them.

The chain joins TRBV7-2 to TRBJ2-1; no clear D. Germline V gene sequence: CDR1 SGHTA, CDR2 FQGNSA. CDR3 size: 12 residues. Trimming removed 3 bases at V and 9 bases at J, with 9 bases between. CDR3 in DNA: TGTGCCAGCAGCTTCGAAGGGCTTGAGCAGTTCTTC. Translated: CASSFEGLEQFF.

In its sample, this clonotype was seen many times. The chain links TRBV5-1 to TRBJ1-1; tentative D call: TRBD1 (5 bases). The V end was cut by 10 bases, the J end by 4 bases, with 17 bases between. Germline V gene data show CDR1 as SGHRS and CDR2 as YFSETQ. This CDR3 has 13 residues. CDR3 in amino acids: CAPSLGRGTEAFF. For the CDR3, the DNA is TGCGCCCCTTCGTTGGGGCGCGGCACTGAAGCTTTCTTT.

This clonotype appeared a few times. The chain employs TRBV19 and TRBJ2-3; D remains unclear. Deletions cut 3 bases from V and 4 bases from J, with 5 bases between. Germline CDR1 reads LNHDA; CDR2 reads SQIVND (reference sequence). CDR3 size: 12 residues. CDR3 DNA: TGTGCCAGTAGTATGTCGGCAGATACGCAGTATTTT. Translated: CASSMSADTQYF.

About this clonotype: A junction boundary mismatches the germline segment, possibly from a read error. The chain employs TRBV12-3 or TRBV12-4 and TRBJ2-5, with a weak D call TRBD1 (6 bases). The CDR3 is 15 amino acids. CDR3 sequence reads: CASSPPGHLQETQNF. The CDR3 DNA reads as TGTGCCAGCAGTCCCCCGGGACACCTCCAAGAGACCCAGAACTTC.

Only one count was recorded for this clonotype. Just one base apart from a much larger clone, this may be a read error. V gene TRBV12-3 or TRBV12-4 combines with J gene TRBJ1-6, with 8 bases fitting TRBD1. Trimming at V came to 5 bases and at J to 7 bases, leaving 10 bases not matched to a gene. CDR3 size: 16 residues. The CDR3 DNA sequence: TGTGCCAGCAGTCTCAGGACAGGGAACGGGAATTCACCCCTCCACTTT. Its translation is CASSLRTGNGNSPLHF.

This clonotype was detected ten times or more. This chain connects TRBV2 to TRBJ2-3, with TRBD2 identical over 7 bases. With V trimmed by 6 bases and J by 4 bases, 28 bases remained unmatched. This CDR3 spans 21 amino acids. From germline, CDR1 is SNHLY and CDR2 FYNNEI. The CDR3 DNA sequence: TGTGCCAGCAGCGCCTCCCCGCCGGGCCCCGGATTCGCGGGAGTATCAGATACGCAGTATTTT. Encoded protein: CASSASPPGPGFAGVSDTQYF. The full variable domain, completed using reference TRBV2 and TRBJ2-3, is EPEVTQTPSHQVTQMGQEVILRCVPISNHLYFYWYRQILGQKVEFLVSFYNNEISEKSEIFDDQFSVERPDGSNFTLKIRSTKLEDSAMYFCASSASPPGPGFAGVSDTQYFGPGTRLTVL.

Notes on this clonotype: A clone one base away is much larger, so this may be a read error. V and J are TRBV4-1 and TRBJ1-1, with D unresolved. V dropped 0 bases and J dropped 3 bases, with 11 bases sitting between them. This CDR3 region has 15 residues. Germline CDR1 is MGHRA and CDR2 is YSYEKL. The CDR3 region is CASSQEAERDTEAFF. The CDR3 nucleotides read TGCGCCAGCAGCCAAGAGGCAGAGAGGGACACTGAAGCTTTCTTT.

This clonotype came up many times. This sequence joins TRBV4-3 and TRBJ2-7; D unresolved. The germline V and J ends were trimmed by 1 base and 2 bases, with 9 bases remaining between them. The germline V gene has CDR1 LGHNA and CDR2 YSLEER. This CDR3 has 14 residues. The CDR3: CASSQALGTYEQYF. DNA for the CDR3: TGCGCCAGCAGCCAAGCGTTGGGAACCTACGAGCAGTACTTC.

This clonotype came up many times. This chain uses TRBV18 with TRBJ2-7; 7 bases are shared with TRBD1. Trimming removed 3 bases from V and 10 bases from J; junction bases left unmatched: 15. This CDR3 is built from 15 residues. The germline V gene encodes CDR1 KGHSH and CDR2 LQKENI. The CDR3 sequence is CASSPVDRRTLDQYF. As DNA, the CDR3 is TGTGCCAGCTCACCTGTGGACAGGAGGACTTTAGATCAGTACTTC.

This clonotype was observed at least ten times. The chain joins TRBV7-6 to TRBJ2-5; TRBD2 agrees at 7 bases. CDR1 SGHVS and CDR2 FNYEAQ come from the germline V gene. V gave up 5 bases and J gave up 0 bases; unmatched junction bases: 12. The CDR3 is 17 amino acids. CDR3 nucleotide sequence: TGTGCCAGCAGCCTACCGCCGGACCTAGCGGACCAAGAGACCCAGTACTTC. Its protein is CASSLPPDLADQETQYF.

This clonotype appeared a few times. The chain couples TRBV10-3 to TRBJ2-7; perhaps TRBD2 as D (6 bases). With 5 bases removed from V and 9 bases from J, the gap between germline ends came to 17 bases. The CDR3 runs 13 residues. Germline-derived CDR1 and CDR2 are ENHRY and SYGVKD. The CDR3 loop reads CAISPPSGVGQYF. The CDR3 DNA follows: TGTGCCATCAGTCCTCCCTCGGGGGTTGGGCAGTACTTC.

Note on this clonotype: At one end the junction does not follow the germline gene, possibly because of a read error. J is TRBJ1-4 and V is TRBV18; D is undetermined. From germline, CDR1 is KGHSH and CDR2 LQKENI. CDR3 size: 18 residues. The CDR3 nucleotides read TGTGCCAGCTCACCACTTCTGACGGCTTACTCAACTGATGAAAAACTGTTTTTT. Translation: CASSPLLTAYSTDEKLFF. Drawing the rest from reference TRBV18 and TRBJ1-4, the complete variable domain is NAGVMQNPRHLVRRRGQEARLRCSPMKGHSHVYWYRQLPEEGLKFMVYLQKENIIDESGMPKERFSAEFPKEGPSILRIQQVVRGDSAAYFCASSPLLTAYSTDEKLFFGSGTQLSVL.

In this sample, this clonotype turned up once. A single base separates this from a much larger clone, so it may be a read error. The rearrangement joins TRBV6-5 to TRBJ2-6; no reliable D call. The germline V gene has CDR1 MNHEY and CDR2 SVGAGI. Between the trimmed V and J ends, which lost 2 bases and 0 bases, there was a span of 11 bases. The CDR3 runs 17 residues. This CDR3 is CASSYPPRNSGANVLTF. For the CDR3, the DNA is TGTGCCAGCAGTTACCCCCCGAGGAACTCTGGGGCCAACGTCCTGACTTTC.